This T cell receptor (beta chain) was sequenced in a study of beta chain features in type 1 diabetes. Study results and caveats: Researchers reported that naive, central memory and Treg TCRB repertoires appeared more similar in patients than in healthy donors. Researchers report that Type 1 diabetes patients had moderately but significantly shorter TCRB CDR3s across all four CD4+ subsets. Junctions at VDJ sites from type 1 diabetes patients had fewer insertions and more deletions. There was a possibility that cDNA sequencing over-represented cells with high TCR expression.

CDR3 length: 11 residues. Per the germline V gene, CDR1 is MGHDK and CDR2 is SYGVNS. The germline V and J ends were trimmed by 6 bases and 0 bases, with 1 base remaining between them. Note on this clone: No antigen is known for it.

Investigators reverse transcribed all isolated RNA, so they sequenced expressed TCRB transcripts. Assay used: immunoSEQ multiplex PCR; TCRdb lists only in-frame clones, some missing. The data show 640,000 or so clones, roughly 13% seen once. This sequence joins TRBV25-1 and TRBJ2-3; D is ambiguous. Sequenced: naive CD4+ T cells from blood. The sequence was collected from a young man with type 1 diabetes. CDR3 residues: CASRSTDTQYF. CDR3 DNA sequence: TGTGCCAGCAGAAGCACAGATACGCAGTATTTT. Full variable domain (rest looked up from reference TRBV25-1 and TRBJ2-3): EADIYQTPRYLVIGTGKKITLECSQTMGHDKMYWYQQDPGMELHLIHYSYGVNSTEKGDLSSESTVSRIRTEHFPLTLESARPSHTSQYLCASRSTDTQYFGPGTRLTVL.